These T cell receptor beta chains were read from a single sample in a study of blood T cell repertoires in COVID-19. The method was immunoSEQ multiplex PCR; TCRdb's version includes in-frame clones alone and lacks a portion of them. Of approximately 170,000 clones listed, 85% to 90% were seen once; the top ten hold roughly 7%. The sample consisted of peripheral blood. These receptors were obtained from a woman older than 75 in a cohort sampled during active or convalescent COVID-19. Each CDR3 is given with its conserved first and last residue. D genes are given only for firm matches. The size entry is marked missing in some rows and otherwise reads once, few, many or a size class.

j_call clone_size d_call v_call cdr3_nt cdr3_aa
TRBJ1-6 NA TRBD1 TRBV27 TGTGCCAGCAGTATACGGGACAGATTTAATTCACCCCTCCACTTT CASSIRDRFNSPLHF
TRBJ1-1 NA NA TRBV28 TGTGCCAGCAGTTGGGATCCGACAGGAGACACTGAAGCTTTCTTT CASSWDPTGDTEAFF
TRBJ1-2 once TRBD1 TRBV30 TGTGCCTGGTTACAGGGGGAGGTCTATGGCTACACCTTC CAWLQGEVYGYTF
TRBJ1-2 NA NA TRBV4-1 TGCGCCAGCAGCCAGGACGGGGGATATAACTATGGCTACACCTTC CASSQDGGYNYGYTF
TRBJ2-5 NA TRBD2 TRBV4-1 TGCGCCAGCAGCCAAGCGGGCGGGAGATGGCAAGAGACCCAGTACTTC CASSQAGGRWQETQYF
TRBJ1-2 NA NA TRBV27 TGTGCCAGCAGTTTAGGTCAGAATCTCTATGGCTACACCTTC CASSLGQNLYGYTF
TRBJ2-1 NA NA TRBV3-1/TRBV3-2 TGTGCCAGCACCTCATCCCCCGCCGGGACAGAGCAGTTCTTC CASTSSPAGTEQFF
TRBJ1-1 NA TRBD1 TRBV19 TGTGCCAGTAGTATAGGCCCACAGGGGAGTGAAGCTTTCTTT CASSIGPQGSEAFF
TRBJ2-5 NA TRBD1 TRBV5-1 TGCGCCAGCAGCACAGGGGGCCGAGGGGCCCAGTACTTC CASSTGGRGAQYF
TRBJ1-2 NA NA TRBV30 TGTGCCTGGAGCGGGACTGCCTATGGCTACACCTTC CAWSGTAYGYTF
TRBJ1-1 NA TRBD1 TRBV28 TGTGCCAGCAGTACCCGACAGGGTACCGACACTGAAGCTTTCTTT CASSTRQGTDTEAFF
TRBJ1-4 NA NA TRBV29-1 TGCAGCGTAGGAACAGTTGAAAAACTGTTTTTT CSVGTVEKLFF
TRBJ1-5 NA TRBD1 TRBV11-2 TGTGCCAGCAGTTCCGGGACAGTCCTAAATCAGCCCCAGCATTTT CASSSGTVLNQPQHF
TRBJ2-5 NA TRBD2 TRBV3-1/TRBV3-2 TGTGCCAGCAGCCAAGATGGGGGGGTTACCCAAGAGACCCAGTACTTC CASSQDGGVTQETQYF
TRBJ2-1 NA NA TRBV20-1 TGCAGTGCTAGTGCTTTTCTGGCGGGGCGGAATAGTCATGAGCAGTTCTTC CSASAFLAGRNSHEQFF
TRBJ2-7 NA NA TRBV28 TGTGCCAGCAATTGGAACAGTTACTACGAGCAGTACTTC CASNWNSYYEQYF